The 6 T cell receptor beta chains listed next were all sequenced from one sample in a study of T cells in Graves' hyperthyroidism and ophthalmopathy (dated 2019 in TCRdb). The protocol used for the library was multiplex PCR. The sequencer was an Illumina HiSeq 2000. The TCR beta CDR3 regions were amplified from RNA transcripts. The first round of RT-PCR for the TCR CDR3 was performed with the HTBI primer set and the Qiagen OneStep RT-PCR kit. TCRdb reran the public reads through fastp at Q25 and MiXCR, keeping productive beta chains. All rows with the same CDR3 protein become a single entry with the most common DNA and genes. For this sample there are about 260,000 distinct CDR3 sequences; 20% to 25% appear just once. The ten biggest clones cover 50% to 75% of the sample. The sequencing sample was made of blood. The source is a man between 25 and 39 years old with Graves' ophthalmopathy.

In this sample, this clonotype turned up a few times. CDR3 sequence: CASSVGPAGASEQYF. CDR3 bases: TGTGCCAGCAGCGTAGGTCCAGCGGGAGCATCCGAGCAGTACTTC. V usage is TRBV9 and J usage is TRBJ2-7; 8 nucleotides line up with TRBD2. The CDR3 has 15 residues. Germline V CDR1 and CDR2: SGDLS, YYNGEE. The V and J ends lost 0 bases and 6 bases, in that order; junction bases with no gene match: 8.

This clonotype was seen many times. The genes are TRBV28 and TRBJ2-3; TRBD1 is a possible D gene (5 bases). The CDR3 runs 13 residues. Germline V gives CDR1 MDHEN, CDR2 SYDVKM. Deletions cut 11 bases from V and 2 bases from J, with 14 bases between. The CDR3 loop is CALLDTDTDTQYF. DNA of the CDR3: TGTGCCCTTTTGGACACCGACACAGATACGCAGTATTTT. The whole variable domain, remainder taken from reference TRBV28 and TRBJ2-3, is DVKVTQSSRYLVKRTGEKVFLECVQDMDHENMFWYRQDPGLGLRLIYFSYDVKMKEKGDIPEGYSVSREKKERFSLILESASTNQTSMYLCALLDTDTDTQYFGPGTRLTVL.

This clonotype was seen a handful of times. The rearrangement uses TRBV5-4 and TRBJ2-3; D unclear. This CDR3 spans 14 amino acids. The germline CDR1 and CDR2 sequences are SGHNT and YYREEE (reference sequence). Trimming left V 2 bases short and J 1 base short, with 8 bases between. The CDR3 DNA reads TGTGCCAGCAGCTTTAGACAAGGCACAGATACGCAGTATTTT. Its translation is CASSFRQGTDTQYF.

J is TRBJ2-2 and V is TRBV19; 7 bases map to TRBD1. This CDR3 is 18 amino acids long. Trimming at V came to 3 bases and at J to 2 bases, leaving 12 bases not matched to a gene. Germline V CDR1 and CDR2: LNHDA, SQIVND (reference sequence). The CDR3 DNA follows: TGTGCCAGTAGTATCGAAAGAACAGGGGTCCTAAACACCGGGGAGCTGTTTTTT. Protein sequence: CASSIERTGVLNTGELFF.

At least ten counts were recorded for this clonotype. The chain recombines TRBV3-1 with TRBJ2-1; TRBD2 matches at 8 bases. Germline CDR1 is LGHDT and CDR2 is YNNKEL (reference sequence). The ends lost 4 bases at V and 5 bases at J; junction bases unmatched: 1. CDR3 length equals 13 residues. In DNA, the CDR3 is TGTGCCAGCAGCCTAGCGGGGCACAATGAGCAGTTCTTC. Its protein product is CASSLAGHNEQFF.

The chain combines TRBV27 with TRBJ2-3, with 7 bases aligning to TRBD2. The V and J ends lost 1 base and 5 bases, in that order; junction bases with no gene match: 12. The CDR3 has 17 amino acids. CDR1 and CDR2 (germline): MNHEY, SMNVEV (reference sequence). CDR3 sequence reads: CASSLWASGRGVDTQYF. The CDR3 DNA reads TGTGCCAGCAGTTTATGGGCTAGCGGACGCGGGGTAGATACGCAGTATTTT.